Listed below are T cell receptor beta chains from one sample, sequenced in a study of graft-versus-host responses after intestinal transplantation. Sequenced by immunoSEQ multiplex PCR; TCRdb stores in-frame clones only, minus some. The table lists tens of thousands of clones, less than 95% of them singletons, with more than 0.4% in the top ten. The material was PBMCs, obtained 156 days after intestinal transplant. The receptors stem from a human patient who received an intestinal transplant, so some T cells may come from the graft donor. The CDR3 runs from the conserved cysteine through the conserved F or W. Fields, in order: D gene, clone size, V gene, J gene, CDR3 protein, CDR3 DNA. D genes are given only for firm matches. Rows may omit the clone size; those that give it use once, few, many or a size class.

.	.	TRBV6-1	TRBJ1-1	CASRGLNTEAFF	TGTGCCAGCAGGGGCCTGAACACTGAAGCTTTCTTT
.	.	TRBV5-6	TRBJ1-6	CASSFWGSNSPLHF	TGTGCCAGCAGCTTCTGGGGGTCGAATTCACCCCTCCACTTT
.	.	TRBV6-5	TRBJ1-2	CASSPLSPHGYTF	TGTGCCAGCAGTCCTCTTTCCCCTCATGGCTACACCTTC
.	.	TRBV30	TRBJ1-1	CAGFNNTEAFF	TGTGCCGGATTCAATAACACTGAAGCTTTCTTT
.	.	TRBV5-1	TRBJ2-1	CASSLVSRENNEQFF	TGCGCCAGCAGCTTGGTGTCCAGGGAGAACAATGAGCAGTTCTTC
.	.	TRBV6-1	TRBJ1-1	CASSGDPGFYFF	TGTGCCAGCAGCGGGGATCCTGGGTTCTATTTCTTT
TRBD1	.	TRBV9	TRBJ1-1	CASSVGTGRIEAFF	TGTGCCAGCAGCGTAGGGACAGGGAGAATTGAAGCTTTCTTT
.	.	TRBV19	TRBJ2-7	CASSARGAYEQYF	TGTGCCAGTAGTGCACGGGGCGCCTACGAGCAGTACTTC
.	.	TRBV27	TRBJ2-7	CASSLLVGFSEQYF	TGTGCCAGCAGTTTATTAGTAGGGTTTAGCGAGCAGTACTTC
TRBD2	.	TRBV9	TRBJ2-1	CASSTSGGALNEQFF	TGTGCCAGCAGCACTAGCGGGGGGGCTCTCAATGAGCAGTTCTTC
TRBD1	.	TRBV5-1	TRBJ1-2	CASSVNLRDRGHPPLYGYTF	TGCGCCAGCAGCGTGAACCTCCGGGACAGGGGGCATCCCCCCCTGTATGGCTACACCTTC
.	.	TRBV6-6	TRBJ2-7	CASSYGLGEQYF	TGTGCCAGCAGTTATGGGTTGGGCGAGCAGTACTTC
.	once	TRBV7-9	TRBJ2-3	CASAGGLSTDTQYF	TGTGCCAGTGCCGGGGGACTGAGCACAGATACGCAGTATTTT
.	.	TRBV5-4	TRBJ2-5	CASSFTERETQYF	TGTGCCAGCAGCTTTACAGAAAGGGAGACCCAGTACTTC
.	.	TRBV4-1	TRBJ1-1	CASSPISGIYTEAFF	TGCGCCAGCAGCCCGATTAGCGGTATTTACACTGAAGCTTTCTTT
.	.	TRBV27	TRBJ1-5	CASSPSSIDSNQPQHF	TGTGCCAGCAGTCCATCAAGTATTGATAGCAATCAGCCCCAGCATTTT
TRBD1	.	TRBV28	TRBJ2-7	CASSLDVGTGGSYEQYF	TGTGCCAGCAGTTTGGACGTCGGGACAGGGGGTTCCTACGAGCAGTACTTC
.	.	TRBV6-1	TRBJ2-3	CASTGGPIGTQYF	TGTGCCAGCACGGGCGGGCCCATAGGTACGCAGTATTTT
.	.	TRBV6-5	TRBJ2-7	CASRLAGAVSYEQYF	TGTGCCAGCAGGCTAGCCGGGGCCGTCTCCTACGAGCAGTACTTC
TRBD2	.	TRBV10-2	TRBJ2-1	CASRVRTSDYNEQFF	TGCGCCAGCAGGGTTAGGACTAGCGATTACAATGAGCAGTTCTTC
.	.	TRBV7-9	TRBJ2-1	CASSPVGGSLRNEQFF	TGTGCCAGCAGCCCGGTCGGGGGATCTCTCCGCAATGAGCAGTTCTTC
.	.	TRBV21-1	TRBJ2-3	CASSKGPLGDTQYF	TGTGCCAGCAGCAAAGGCCCGCTTGGAGATACGCAGTATTTT
.	.	TRBV19	TRBJ1-2	CASSISSGGHGYTF	TGTGCCAGTAGTATCTCCTCCGGAGGCCATGGCTACACCTTC
.	.	TRBV5-1	TRBJ2-1	CASSLEGGVGEQFF	TGCGCCAGCAGCTTGGAGGGGGGAGTGGGTGAGCAGTTCTTC
.	.	TRBV5-6	TRBJ2-7	CASSLKLLRYEQYF	TGTGCCAGCAGTCTCAAATTACTCCGCTACGAGCAGTACTTC
.	.	TRBV19	TRBJ1-5	CASNSGAQPQHF	TGTGCCAGTAATTCGGGGGCACAGCCCCAGCATTTT
TRBD2	.	TRBV28	TRBJ2-7	CASSLPGLAGHPSYEQYF	TGTGCCAGCAGTCTTCCGGGACTAGCGGGACACCCTTCCTACGAGCAGTACTTC
.	.	TRBV19	TRBJ1-5	CASSYRGEINQPQHF	TGTGCCAGCAGCTATAGGGGGGAAATTAATCAGCCCCAGCATTTT
TRBD2	.	TRBV27	TRBJ2-7	CASSFFGGGGYEQYF	TGTGCCAGCAGTTTCTTCGGGGGGGGAGGGTACGAGCAGTACTTC
.	.	TRBV7-6	TRBJ1-4	CASSAGQIEKLFF	TGTGCCAGCAGCGCAGGCCAGATTGAAAAACTGTTTTTT
TRBD1	.	TRBV7-2	TRBJ1-1	CASRADRVVTEAFF	TGTGCCAGCAGAGCCGACAGGGTTGTCACTGAAGCTTTCTTT
TRBD2	.	TRBV7-9	TRBJ2-2	CASFRTSGSISSTGELFF	TGTGCCAGCTTCCGGACTAGCGGGAGTATAAGTTCGACCGGGGAGCTGTTTTTT
TRBD2	.	TRBV6-5	TRBJ2-3	CASSYSGGAGTDTQYF	TGTGCCAGCAGTTACTCCGGGGGGGCGGGGACAGATACGCAGTATTTT
.	.	TRBV11-2	TRBJ2-3	CASSPTGASVDTQYF	TGTGCCAGCAGCCCGACGGGGGCGTCGGTGGATACGCAGTATTTT
.	.	TRBV19	TRBJ2-7	CASIVYGVLIEQYF	TGTGCCAGTATAGTATATGGGGTTTTGATCGAGCAGTACTTC
TRBD1	.	TRBV19	TRBJ2-7	CASSTGTGPLSYEQYF	TGTGCCAGTTCAACCGGGACAGGGCCCCTCTCCTACGAGCAGTACTTC
.	.	TRBV27	TRBJ1-1	CASSPVYSYTEAFF	TGTGCCAGCAGTCCAGTATACAGTTACACTGAAGCTTTCTTT
TRBD1	.	TRBV6-1	TRBJ2-5	CASSDPGTARETQYF	TGTGCCAGCAGTGACCCGGGGACAGCCCGGGAGACCCAGTACTTC
TRBD1	.	TRBV13	TRBJ1-5	CASSLWGQGPNQPQHF	TGTGCCAGCAGCTTGTGGGGACAGGGACCAAATCAGCCCCAGCATTTT
.	.	TRBV7-9	TRBJ2-3	CASSREGGPDTQYF	TGTGCCAGCAGCAGGGAGGGGGGGCCCGATACGCAGTATTTT